The 31 T cell receptor beta chains given below trace back to one sample, sequenced in a study of identical twins. From the 5' RACE reads, TCRdb called clonotypes with MiXCR, one entry per CDR3 protein. Of fewer than 500,000 distinct CDR3 sequences in the sample, roughly 26% were seen once. These data were also filed under a second study, of T cells expressing NK-cell markers.

The sequenced material came from CD4+ T cells sorted from blood. These receptors were collected from a woman aged 18 to 35 in good health.

CDR3 residues: CSTLAGVNTGELFF. CDR3 bases: TGCAGCACCTTAGCGGGAGTGAACACCGGGGAGCTGTTTTTT. The V call is TRBV29-1, the J call TRBJ2-2; 9 positions match TRBD2. The CDR3 loop spans 14 amino acids. The V and J ends lost 8 bases and 1 base, in that order; junction bases with no gene match: 5. Germline values: CDR1 SQVTM, CDR2 ANQGSEA.

This clonotype has more than one count but fewer than ten. The V gene is TRBV12-3 or TRBV12-4, the J gene TRBJ1-1; D call uncertain. Trimming stripped 5 bases from V and 0 bases from J, with 7 bases between. The CDR3 is made up of 13 amino acids. In nucleotides, the CDR3 is TGTGCCAGCAGTATAAGGGTGAACACTGAAGCTTTCTTT. Amino acid sequence: CASSIRVNTEAFF.

This clonotype was seen only a few times. This sequence joins TRBV5-1 and TRBJ2-2; possibly TRBD1 for D (6 bases). The CDR3 is 13 residues long. V was trimmed by 4 bases and J by 3 bases, leaving 7 bases between them. CDR1 and CDR2 from the germline V gene are SGHRS and YFSETQ. CDR3 in DNA: TGCGCCAGCAGCACAGGGTACACCGGGGAGCTGTTTTTT. Amino acids: CASSTGYTGELFF.

This clonotype was recorded at least ten times. J is TRBJ1-6 and V is TRBV20-1, with TRBD1 as a possible D gene (5 bases). This CDR3 comprises 15 residues. The V end lost 0 bases, the J end lost 8 bases, and 14 bases lay between the germline ends. Germline lookup yields CDR1 DFQATT and CDR2 SNEGSKA (reference sequence). Here the CDR3 DNA reads TGCAGTGCTAGAGAAAGAAGGGACTGGGATTCACCCCTCCACTTT. As protein: CSARERRDWDSPLHF.

V usage is TRBV7-9 and J usage is TRBJ2-3; 7 nucleotides line up with TRBD2. Germline V gives CDR1 SEHNR, CDR2 FQNEAQ (reference sequence). Trimming removed 3 bases from V and 3 bases from J; junction bases left unmatched: 6. This CDR3 has 15 residues. The CDR3 sequence is CASSFGGSRTDTQYF. The CDR3 nucleotides are TGTGCCAGCAGCTTCGGCGGGAGTAGAACAGATACGCAGTATTTT.

This clonotype was found once. The chain joins TRBV20-1 to TRBJ1-5, with TRBD1 matching 7 bases. CDR1 is DFQATT and CDR2 is SNEGSKA in the germline V gene (reference sequence). V dropped 6 bases and J dropped 1; count of bases not matched to a gene: 9. The CDR3 extends over 15 amino acids. CDR3 in DNA: TGCAGTGCCCTCGACAGGGAGTGGAGCAATCAGCCCCAGCATTTT. Translation: CSALDREWSNQPQHF.

This rearrangement joins TRBV12-3 or TRBV12-4 to TRBJ1-3; 8 bases match TRBD1. V shed 9 bases and J 7 bases; nucleotides not matched to a gene: 14. This CDR3 spans 15 amino acids. DNA of the CDR3: TGTGCCAGTCGAAGACAGGGGCAAGGGGGGAACACCATATATTTT. Translated: CASRRQGQGGNTIYF.

DNA for the CDR3: TGCAGCGTTGATAGCGGGAGATTAGGCAATGAGCAGTTCTTC. Residues: CSVDSGRLGNEQFF. This chain links TRBV29-1 with TRBJ2-1, with 9 bases that match TRBD2. V trimming: 3 bases; J trimming: 6 bases; junction bases outside the gene matches: 6. The CDR3 consists of 14 residues. CDR1 is SQVTM and CDR2 is ANQGSEA in the germline V gene.

This clonotype has ten or more counts. V and J are TRBV5-6 and TRBJ2-5; D is uncertain. This CDR3 contains 13 residues. The V gene's germline CDR1 is SGHDT and CDR2 YYEEEE. V dropped 0 bases and J dropped 4 bases, with 7 bases sitting between them. CDR3 protein: CASSLGPRETQYF. CDR3 coding DNA: TGTGCCAGCAGCTTGGGACCGAGAGAGACCCAGTACTTC.

This clonotype turned up a few times. The chain couples TRBV7-9 to TRBJ2-7; 8 bases are shared with TRBD1. Germline trimming cut 5 bases from V and 6 bases from J; bases unmatched to any gene: 9. Germline values: CDR1 SEHNR, CDR2 FQNEAQ (reference sequence). The CDR3 is made up of 14 amino acids. The CDR3 here is CASSAYDRGGEQYF. The CDR3 nucleotides are TGTGCCAGCAGCGCATACGACAGGGGCGGCGAGCAGTACTTC.

In its sample, this clonotype was seen a few times. This chain uses TRBV20-1 with TRBJ2-5; perhaps TRBD1 as D (5 bases). Per germline, CDR1 DFQATT and CDR2 SNEGSKA (reference sequence). The CDR3 is made up of 10 amino acids. In DNA form, the CDR3 reads TGCAGCGCGACAGTCATGGCCCAGTACTTC. Its translation is CSATVMAQYF.

The chain links TRBV2 to TRBJ2-3, with 9 bases identical to TRBD2. This CDR3 region has 15 residues. The trim removed 5 bases at V and 11 bases at J, leaving 14 bases unmatched. CDR1 and CDR2 (germline): SNHLY, FYNNEI. The CDR3, as DNA: TGTGCCAGCAGTCGGGAGACTAGCGGCGACAACCGGCAGTATTTT. Translating gives CASSRETSGDNRQYF.

This clonotype was seen a few times. The chain carries TRBV3-1 and TRBJ2-7, with a possible D match to TRBD2 (7 bases). V lost 2 bases and J 0 bases, leaving 14 bases between the germline ends. This CDR3 contains 16 residues. Germline CDR1 and CDR2: LGHDT and YNNKEL (reference sequence). CDR3 amino acids: CASSQLREGVSYEQYF. Written as DNA, the CDR3 is TGTGCCAGCAGCCAATTGAGGGAGGGGGTCTCCTACGAGCAGTACTTC.

This clonotype was counted a single time. CDR3 sequence reads: CASSLAAKLLLSYEQYF. CDR3 in DNA: TGTGCCAGCAGCTTAGCCGCGAAACTGTTGCTCTCCTACGAGCAGTACTTC. The rearrangement joins TRBV7-9 to TRBJ2-7, with D unclear. Trimming removed 0 bases at V and 0 bases at J, with 15 bases between. The CDR3 has 17 residues. Looked up from germline, CDR1 is SEHNR and CDR2 is FQNEAQ (reference sequence).

The chain joins TRBV5-1 to TRBJ1-1, with 7 nucleotides matching TRBD1. V was pared by 0 bases and J by 4 bases, with 3 bases of the junction left unmatched. The CDR3 contains 14 residues. CDR1 and CDR2 from the germline V gene are SGHRS and YFSETQ. The CDR3 DNA reads TGCGCCAGCAGCTTGGAGGGGGCCCTCACTGAAGCTTTCTTT. Translated, it gives CASSLEGALTEAFF.

The rearrangement joins TRBV12-3 or TRBV12-4 to TRBJ1-2; D is uncertain. Trimming left V 3 bases short and J 10 bases short, with 12 bases between. This CDR3 is built from 12 residues. DNA of the CDR3: TGTGCCAGCAGTTTTAACAAACCAGCCTACACCTTC. Translated: CASSFNKPAYTF.

J is TRBJ2-3 and V is TRBV20-1; tentatively, D is TRBD1 or TRBD2 (5 bases each). CDR3 length equals 13 residues. CDR1 is DFQATT and CDR2 is SNEGSKA in the germline V gene (reference sequence). V was shortened by 3 bases and J by 8 bases, with 15 bases between the two germline ends. This chain's CDR3 is CSARGVDTVTQYF. DNA of the CDR3: TGCAGTGCTAGGGGGGTAGACACTGTTACGCAGTATTTT.

This clonotype was detected a few times. V gene TRBV7-2 combines with J gene TRBJ2-2, with TRBD2 as a possible D gene (5 bases). The germline V and J ends were trimmed by 6 bases and 5 bases, with 13 bases remaining between them. This CDR3 contains 14 residues. Germline CDR1 is SGHTA and CDR2 is FQGNSA. CDR3 sequence (DNA): TGTGCCAGCAGTATGAGGGCCTGGACCGGGGAGCTGTTTTTT. Its translation: CASSMRAWTGELFF.

There are a few counts of this clonotype. The chain carries TRBV7-2 and TRBJ2-5, with 7 bases identical to TRBD2. The CDR3 has 14 residues. Trimming at V came to 3 bases and at J to 7 bases, leaving 8 bases not matched to a gene. The V gene's germline CDR1 is SGHTA and CDR2 FQGNSA. The CDR3 DNA reads TGTGCCAGCAGCTTGCAGGGACTACCGGGGACCCAGTACTTC. It specifies CASSLQGLPGTQYF. Supplemented by reference TRBV7-2 and TRBJ2-5, the full variable domain reads GAGVSQSPSNKVTEKGKDVELRCDPISGHTALYWYRQSLGQGLEFLIYFQGNSAPDKSGLPSDRFSAERTGGSVSTLTIQRTQQEDSAVYLCASSLQGLPGTQYFGPGTRLLVL.

The CDR3 sequence is CASSYFGQIGGGTQYF. For the CDR3, the DNA is TGTGCCAGCAGTTACTTCGGACAGATCGGGGGCGGGACCCAGTACTTC. The chain combines TRBV6-5 with TRBJ2-5, with D possibly called TRBD1 or TRBD2 (6 bases each). Germline values: CDR1 MNHEY, CDR2 SVGAGI. V shed 1 base and J shed 7 bases, with 19 bases lying between them. The CDR3 contains 16 residues.

The J gene is TRBJ2-7, the V gene TRBV20-1, with unresolved D. The CDR3 covers 13 residues. V was shortened by 5 bases and J by 7 bases, with 18 bases between the two germline ends. Looked up from germline, CDR1 is DFQATT and CDR2 is SNEGSKA (reference sequence). This chain's CDR3 is CSAYSSNEAEQYF. CDR3 nucleotide sequence: TGCAGTGCTTACTCTAGTAACGAGGCGGAGCAGTACTTC.

The chain uses TRBV20-1 and TRBJ2-5; D uncertain. The V end lost 0 bases, the J end lost 0 bases, and 8 bases lay between the germline ends. This CDR3 has 14 residues. From germline, CDR1 is DFQATT and CDR2 SNEGSKA (reference sequence). In DNA form, the CDR3 reads TGCAGTGCTAGAGATCCGGCAGACCAAGAGACCCAGTACTTC. This sequence encodes CSARDPADQETQYF.

The V and J genes are TRBV21-1 and TRBJ2-3. TRBV21-1 is a pseudogene locus. The CDR3 is 15 residues long. The CDR3 coding sequence is TGTGCCAGCAGCCCTGAGAGGCATGGCGCAGATACGCAGTATTTT. This translates into CASSPERHGADTQYF.

This clonotype was seen a few times. V is TRBV3-1 and J is TRBJ1-2; D remains ambiguous. Trimming left V 3 bases short and J 7 bases short, with 18 bases between. The CDR3 contains 15 residues. Germline CDR1 LGHDT, CDR2 YNNKEL (reference sequence). CDR3 DNA sequence: TGTGCCAGCAGCCAGACTTACCGGGCCCCTTCTGGCTACACCTTC. The encoded protein is CASSQTYRAPSGYTF.

This clonotype was picked up a small number of times. V is TRBV6-1 and J is TRBJ1-1; D call uncertain. Trimming took 7 bases from V and 3 from J, leaving 12 bases between them. CDR1 is MNHNS and CDR2 is SASEGT in the germline V gene. The CDR3 spans 13 residues. Written as DNA, the CDR3 is TGTGCCAGCATCCCAACCGGACACACTGAAGCTTTCTTT. It is translated as CASIPTGHTEAFF.

This clonotype appeared many times. The genes are TRBV11-2 and TRBJ2-2; D gene unclear. The CDR3 has 16 amino acids. Deletions cut 5 bases from V and 3 bases from J, with 16 bases between. Germline V gene data show CDR1 as SGHAT and CDR2 as FQNNGV. The CDR3 here is CASSDAVGRDTGELFF. The CDR3 DNA follows: TGTGCCAGCAGCGACGCCGTAGGCCGGGACACCGGGGAGCTGTTTTTT.

Only a few counts were recorded for this clonotype. V usage is TRBV24-1 and J usage is TRBJ1-1, with D possibly matching TRBD1 (5 bases). Germline V gene lookup returns CDR1 KGHDR and CDR2 SFDVKD. The CDR3 consists of 15 residues. V dropped 0 bases and J dropped 1 base, with 8 bases sitting between them. The CDR3 DNA sequence: TGTGCCACCAGTGATTTGGGGACGGCGAACACTGAAGCTTTCTTT. Its protein product is CATSDLGTANTEAFF.

V gene TRBV12-3 or TRBV12-4 combines with J gene TRBJ1-4; D is unresolved. Deletions cut 5 bases from V and 7 bases from J, with 14 bases between. The CDR3 loop spans 14 amino acids. The CDR3 DNA reads as TGTGCCAGCAGTCGGTCCACCCTCGGTGAAAAACTGTTTTTT. This encodes CASSRSTLGEKLFF.

This clonotype turned up a few times. The genes are TRBV20-1 and TRBJ1-1; no definite D call. This CDR3 contains 14 residues. The V end was cut by 3 bases, the J end by 2 bases, with 13 bases between. The V gene's germline CDR1 is DFQATT and CDR2 SNEGSKA (reference sequence). Here the CDR3 DNA reads TGCAGTGCTAGCAAGCAGGCCGCCAACACTGAAGCTTTCTTT. Protein sequence: CSASKQAANTEAFF.

The table lists this clonotype with a few counts. The J gene is TRBJ1-1, the V gene TRBV15; TRBD1 agrees at 7 bases. Germline V gives CDR1 LNHNV, CDR2 YYDKDF (reference sequence). Germline trimming cut 2 bases from V and 0 bases from J; bases unmatched to any gene: 6. The CDR3 totals 16 residues. CDR3 coding DNA: TGTGCCACCAGCAGATTCCCCGGACAGGTGAACACTGAAGCTTTCTTT. Translating it yields CATSRFPGQVNTEAFF.

There are a few counts of this clonotype. The gene calls are TRBV2 and TRBJ2-1; TRBD1 or TRBD2 may be the D gene (5 bases each). The V and J ends lost 7 bases and 0 bases respectively, with 19 bases between them. Germline-derived CDR1 and CDR2 are SNHLY and FYNNEI. This CDR3 region has 17 residues. The DNA for the CDR3 is TGTGCCAGCAAGGGGAGACTTGATCCTAGCTCCTACAATGAGCAGTTCTTC. As protein: CASKGRLDPSSYNEQFF.